Listed below are T cell receptor beta chains from one sample, sequenced in a study of glioma-infiltrating T cells after dendritic cell vaccination. Clones were read by immunoSEQ multiplex PCR, and TCRdb kept only the in-frame ones, dropping some. The sample comprises 85,000 to 100,000 clones, around 80% of which are singletons, and 5.4% rests with the top ten. Here the sequenced sample was blood, taken after dendritic cell vaccination. Receptors originate from a human donor with glioblastoma. CDR3s include the opening cysteine and the closing phenylalanine or tryptophan. The order of the fields is clone size, D gene, J gene, V gene, CDR3 protein, CDR3 DNA. A D gene is named only where the DNA matches it firmly. Size values are once, few and many counts, or a class for expanded clones, and some rows have none.

>-|-|TRBJ1-5|TRBV6-5
CASSYSSGVQPQHF
TGTGCCAGCAGTTACTCGTCAGGGGTTCAGCCCCAGCATTTT
>-|-|TRBJ1-1|TRBV9
CASSVGARGEAFF
TGTGCCAGCAGCGTAGGGGCGCGGGGTGAAGCTTTCTTT
>-|-|TRBJ1-2|TRBV18
CASSPPGDSYGYTF
TGTGCCAGCTCACCACCAGGCGACTCCTATGGCTACACCTTC
>-|TRBD1|TRBJ2-7|TRBV5-1
CASSPGQTDEQYF
TGCGCCAGCAGCCCGGGACAGACTGACGAGCAGTACTTC
>once|-|TRBJ1-1|TRBV15
CATSRGAGVTEAFF
TGTGCCACCAGCAGAGGTGCAGGGGTCACTGAAGCTTTCTTT
>-|-|TRBJ1-2|TRBV29-1
CSVEDLDRNGYTF
TGCAGCGTTGAAGATCTGGACAGAAATGGCTACACCTTC
>-|TRBD2|TRBJ2-2|TRBV30
CAWSVQGGLAGSATGELFF
TGTGCCTGGAGTGTACAGGGGGGACTAGCGGGATCGGCCACCGGGGAGCTGTTTTTT
>-|-|TRBJ1-2|TRBV5-1
CASSLAGETDGYTF
TGCGCCAGCAGCTTGGCCGGGGAGACGGATGGCTACACCTTC
>-|-|TRBJ2-2|TRBV5-8
CASSLLGLLNGELFF
TGTGCCAGCAGCCTCCTGGGTCTACTAAACGGGGAGCTGTTTTTT
>-|-|TRBJ2-3|TRBV14
CASSQRDTQYF
TGTGCCAGCAGCCAGAGGGATACGCAGTATTTT
>-|-|TRBJ1-5|TRBV30
CAWSASFQEQPQHF
TGTGCCTGGAGTGCCTCCTTTCAAGAGCAGCCCCAGCATTTT
>-|-|TRBJ2-7|TRBV19
CASSIMTGSGYEQYF
TGTGCCAGTAGTATTATGACTGGGTCGGGGTACGAGCAGTACTTC
>once|TRBD1|TRBJ1-2|TRBV2
CASSGGQGPLYGYTF
TGTGCCAGCAGTGGGGGACAGGGGCCTCTCTATGGCTACACCTTC
>-|-|TRBJ1-1|TRBV7-9
CASSLPKMNTEAFF
TGTGCCAGCAGCTTACCTAAGATGAACACTGAAGCTTTCTTT
>-|TRBD1|TRBJ1-2|TRBV5-1
CASSLGNVGGAKGYTF
TGCGCCAGCAGCTTGGGCAACGTAGGGGGCGCGAAGGGCTACACCTTC
>-|TRBD1|TRBJ1-2|TRBV6-5
CASSSPGTVGNYGYTF
TGTGCCAGCAGTTCCCCTGGGACAGTCGGTAACTATGGCTACACCTTC
>-|TRBD1|TRBJ1-6|TRBV30
CALQGDRANNSPLHF
TGTGCCTTACAAGGGGACAGGGCCAATAATTCACCCCTCCACTTT
>few|TRBD1|TRBJ1-1|TRBV5-6
CASEPPGQVAFF
TGTGCCAGCGAACCCCCGGGACAGGTAGCTTTCTTT
>few|TRBD2|TRBJ2-5|TRBV5-1
CASSFGTTKGETQYF
TGCGCCAGCAGCTTTGGGACTACGAAGGGGGAGACCCAGTACTTC
>-|-|TRBJ1-5|TRBV5-1
CASSDRPDQPQHF
TGCGCCAGCAGCGACAGGCCTGATCAGCCCCAGCATTTT
>-|TRBD2|TRBJ2-1|TRBV30
CAWMGLGRVGDEQFF
TGTGCCTGGATGGGCCTCGGGAGGGTCGGGGATGAGCAGTTCTTC
>-|-|TRBJ1-4|TRBV25-1
CASSRKEGPGEKLFF
TGTGCCAGCAGTAGAAAGGAGGGGCCGGGGGAAAAACTGTTTTTT
>-|TRBD1|TRBJ1-2|TRBV19
CASSTRDRGLYGYTF
TGTGCCAGTAGTACCCGGGACAGGGGGCTCTATGGCTACACCTTC
>once|-|TRBJ1-3|TRBV15
CATSRAAYGMNTIYF
TGTGCCACCAGCAGAGCAGCCTACGGGATGAACACCATATATTTT
>-|-|TRBJ2-1|TRBV5-8
CASSLGTRSSYNEQFF
TGTGCCAGCAGCTTGGGGACAAGAAGCTCCTACAATGAGCAGTTCTTC
>-|-|TRBJ2-1|TRBV6-5
CASSSPDRYNEQFF
TGTGCCAGCAGTTCCCCGGACAGATACAATGAGCAGTTCTTC
>few|-|TRBJ1-2|TRBV11-2
CASSHLVRAGRHGYTF
TGTGCCAGCAGCCACCTCGTCCGAGCGGGCAGACACGGCTACACCTTC
>-|TRBD1|TRBJ1-1|TRBV4-2
CASSVNGQGNTEAFF
TGTGCCAGCAGCGTTAACGGACAGGGCAACACTGAAGCTTTCTTT
>once|TRBD1|TRBJ1-2|TRBV10-3
CATSGQHNYGYTF
TGTGCCACATCGGGACAGCACAACTATGGCTACACCTTC
>-|TRBD2|TRBJ2-1|TRBV28
CASSSGLAGVDEQFF
TGTGCCAGCAGTTCCGGACTAGCGGGAGTGGATGAGCAGTTCTTC
>few|TRBD1|TRBJ1-6|TRBV10-2
CASSERVLGQVNSPLHF
TGCGCCAGCAGTGAGAGGGTGTTGGGACAGGTTAATTCACCCCTCCACTTT
>-|TRBD1|TRBJ1-1|TRBV27
CGAGTGHTEAFF
TGTGGTGCTGGGACAGGGCACACTGAAGCTTTCTTT
>many|TRBD1|TRBJ1-4|TRBV9
CASSAGGTGSEKLFF
TGTGCCAGCAGCGCCGGGGGGACAGGGAGTGAAAAACTGTTTTTT
>-|TRBD1|TRBJ2-2|TRBV28
CASAGQGALPSTGELFF
TGTGCCAGCGCTGGACAGGGGGCCCTACCAAGCACCGGGGAGCTGTTTTTT
>-|TRBD1|TRBJ1-5|TRBV28
CASSSPRQGTYQPQHF
TGTGCCAGCAGTTCACCTCGACAGGGTACTTATCAGCCCCAGCATTTT
>once|-|TRBJ2-7|TRBV6-1
CASSPSAGTWVEQYF
TGTGCCAGCAGTCCTTCGGCAGGGACATGGGTCGAGCAGTACTTC
>-|-|TRBJ2-1|TRBV5-1
CASSIGVDVGNEQFF
TGCGCCAGCAGCATCGGGGTAGACGTTGGCAATGAGCAGTTCTTC
>-|TRBD2|TRBJ2-7|TRBV19
CASTLTSGSYEQYF
TGTGCCAGTACCCTTACTAGCGGGAGCTACGAGCAGTACTTC
>-|-|TRBJ2-7|TRBV11-2
CASSLEATGTYEQYF
TGTGCCAGCAGCTTAGAGGCCACAGGAACCTACGAGCAGTACTTC
>-|TRBD1|TRBJ1-2|TRBV5-1
CASSPGGGQTYYNYGYTF
TGCGCCAGCAGCCCTGGAGGGGGACAGACGTACTATAACTATGGCTACACCTTC
>-|TRBD1|TRBJ1-1|TRBV5-1
CASSLIGQGTEAFF
TGCGCCAGCAGCTTGATCGGACAGGGAACTGAAGCTTTCTTT
>once|TRBD2|TRBJ2-7|TRBV5-4
CASSLSVGTSGGSEQYF
TGTGCCAGCAGCTTATCGGTCGGGACTAGCGGGGGGAGTGAGCAGTACTTC
>-|-|TRBJ1-1|TRBV27
CASEGVGRTEAFF
TGTGCCAGCGAGGGAGTAGGTCGGACTGAAGCTTTCTTT
>-|-|TRBJ1-5|TRBV7-2
CASSLHGSSNQPQHF
TGTGCCAGCAGCTTACATGGCAGTAGCAATCAGCCCCAGCATTTT
>few|TRBD1|TRBJ2-7|TRBV6-6
CASSYSGGPYEQYF
TGTGCCAGCAGTTACTCAGGGGGCCCCTACGAGCAGTACTTC
>-|TRBD2|TRBJ2-2|TRBV5-1
CASSVGLQTFPGELFF
TGCGCCAGCAGCGTGGGACTACAAACTTTCCCCGGGGAGCTGTTTTTT
>-|TRBD1|TRBJ1-2|TRBV6-1
CASSEGLGQGRNGYTF
TGTGCCAGCAGTGAAGGATTGGGACAGGGTAGGAATGGCTACACCTTC
>-|-|TRBJ1-2|TRBV5-6
CASSLYIGGGYTF
TGTGCCAGCAGCTTGTACATCGGGGGGGGCTACACCTTC
>-|TRBD1|TRBJ2-7|TRBV29-1
CSVVVPGGYYEQYF
TGCAGCGTTGTCGTCCCAGGGGGCTACTACGAGCAGTACTTC
>-|TRBD1|TRBJ1-2|TRBV27
CASSLSGTGPENYGYTF
TGTGCCAGCAGTTTATCGGGGACAGGGCCGGAGAACTATGGCTACACCTTC
>-|-|TRBJ1-6|TRBV27
CASSLGAGYYNSPLHF
TGTGCCAGCAGTTTAGGGGCCGGCTACTATAATTCACCCCTCCACTTT
>-|TRBD1|TRBJ2-7|TRBV30
CAWSYRTGGHYEQYF
TGTGCCTGGAGTTACCGGACAGGGGGCCACTACGAGCAGTACTTC
>-|TRBD1|TRBJ1-2|TRBV5-5
CASSLRDRPWGYTF
TGTGCCAGCAGCTTAAGGGACAGGCCGTGGGGCTACACCTTC
>-|-|TRBJ2-1|TRBV10-2
CAVGGPRNEQFF
TGCGCCGTCGGGGGGCCGAGGAATGAGCAGTTCTTC